Sequencing of this T cell receptor (beta chain) was carried out in a study of molecular identifiers for immune sequencing clone quantification (dated by TCRdb to 2017 to 2018). General notes on the study: In a replicate experiment, RNA from roughly 21,000 or 96,000 naive CD8 T cells was split into five aliquots, four of which were sequenced. This methods study benchmarked molecular-identifier clustering-based TCR repertoire sequencing (MIDCIRS) and TCR RNA copy counting, using CD8 T cells to do so.

V drops 1 base and J drops 0 bases, leaving 6 bases in between. The CDR3 region is 14 residues in length, termini included. Only the CDR3 DNA stays, 42 bases, in frame from base 1. The germline V gene (reference sequence) gives CDR1 as SEHNR and CDR2 as FQNEAQ. Paper-wide results and their limitations: About three recovered TCR RNA copies per cell were obtained by modeling, versus about ten by digital PCR, implying a capture efficiency of around 28%. Without barcode sub-clustering, chimeric consensus sequences inflated TCR diversity; chimeras reached as high as 47%. Highly expanded clone sizes could be underestimated because identical TCR molecules may share a barcode. Clones above 20 RNA copies held over 97% of molecules in CMV-specific effector cells but under 1% in naive cells. The naive libraries included spiked-in Jurkat TCR RNA (approximately ten copies' worth), and this RNA is not part of the donor repertoire. Even against a background of about 960,000 naive CD8 T cells, spiked-in Jurkat TCR RNA amounting to a single cell's worth was reported to be detectable.

Notes on this clonotype: Its antigen is unknown. The missing conserved phenylalanine or tryptophan at the end of this CDR3 makes a read error likely.

Libraries of naive CD8 T cells were built from approximately 20,000 to 1,000,000 sorted cells, with 10%, 30% or 50% of the purified RNA used. Naive CD8 T cells, defined as CD8+CD4-CCR7+CD45RA+, were FACS-sorted into RLT Plus buffer on a BD FACSAria II. Nine to eleven TCR copies' worth of Jurkat RNA were spiked into roughly 19,000-1,000,000 naive CD8 T cell samples to test detection sensitivity. CD8 T cells were enriched with RosetteSep CD8+ T Cell Enrichment Cocktail and Ficoll-Paque, followed by ACK red cell lysis. Library construction relied on PCR. Sequencing relied on an Illumina HiSeq 4000. Bulk TCR libraries were made following a previously described method, with the TCR primers given in Table S5. Purification of total RNA was performed with the Qiagen AllPrep DNA/RNA kit. Before any analysis, reads coming from multiple sequencing runs of the same library were combined into one pool. The published analysis was carried out like this. Reads were retained only if their TCR constant sequence matched exactly, and those retained reads were trimmed to 150 nt and grouped according to their 12-nt molecular barcodes. Reads within each barcode group were sub-clustered using a 15% Levenshtein threshold, and quality-weighted consensus sequences were constructed for each RNA molecule. Non-functional sequences were discarded, and so were lower-count sequences lying one edit away from another sequence. Based on fitting two negative binomial distributions, any barcode sub-cluster with under 20% of the maximum read count was discarded. TCRdb reanalyzed the raw reads on its own, using fastp at Q25 for trimming and MiXCR for clone calling, and kept in-frame beta chains. Each record represents a unique CDR3 protein, reported with the most common genes and DNA among its rows. TCRdb, not the original authors, processed these V and J calls. The sample includes under 600,000 distinct CDR3 sequences, with around a fifth observed a single time. Around 0.84% of the sample lies in the top ten.

Sequencing used naive CD8+ T cells from blood, with Jurkat cell RNA spiked in. The label giving this sample's cell subset or site can be read as: FACS-sorted CD8+CD4-CCR7+CD45RA+ naive T cells. This clonotype was obtained from a human donor in good health. Some libraries in this study had Jurkat cell RNA spiked in. The chain links TRBV7-9 with TRBJ2-5, with the D gene call left open. The CDR3 region has the sequence CASSLVVYQETQYS. The bases read TGTGCCAGCAGCTTAGTTGTGTACCAAGAGACCCAGTACTCC.